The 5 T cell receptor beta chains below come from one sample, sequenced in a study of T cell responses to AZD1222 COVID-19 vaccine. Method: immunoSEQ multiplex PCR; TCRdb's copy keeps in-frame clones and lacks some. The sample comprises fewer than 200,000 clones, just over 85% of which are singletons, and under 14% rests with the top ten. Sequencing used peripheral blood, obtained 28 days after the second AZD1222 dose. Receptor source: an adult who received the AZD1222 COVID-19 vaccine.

The CDR3 nucleotides read TGTGCCAGCAGCTTCTATAGGAGTCAGCCCCAGCATTTT. The encoded protein is CASSFYRSQPQHF. This chain links TRBV7-2 with TRBJ1-5; D ambiguous. This CDR3 has 13 residues. V was trimmed by 3 bases and J by 6 bases, leaving 9 bases between them. Germline CDR1 SGHTA, CDR2 FQGNSA.

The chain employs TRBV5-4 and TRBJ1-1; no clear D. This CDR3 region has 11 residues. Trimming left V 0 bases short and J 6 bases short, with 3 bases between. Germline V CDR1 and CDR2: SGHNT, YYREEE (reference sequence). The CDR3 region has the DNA TGTGCCAGCAGCTTGGGCGCTGAAGCTTTCTTT. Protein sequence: CASSLGAEAFF.

This CDR3 reads CASSPTRPSDEQFF. CDR3 bases: TGTGCCAGCAGCCCCACCCGGCCCAGTGATGAGCAGTTCTTC. The chain recombines TRBV13 with TRBJ2-1; D gene ambiguous. CDR3 length equals 14 residues. The V gene lost 5 bases and the J gene lost 8 bases, with 16 bases spanning the gap. CDR1 is PRHDT and CDR2 is FYEKMQ in the germline V gene (reference sequence).

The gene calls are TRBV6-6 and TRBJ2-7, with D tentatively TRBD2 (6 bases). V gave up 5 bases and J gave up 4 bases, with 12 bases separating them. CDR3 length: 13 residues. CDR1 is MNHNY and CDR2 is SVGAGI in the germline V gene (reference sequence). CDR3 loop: CASSDGREYEQYF. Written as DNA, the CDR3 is TGTGCCAGCAGTGACGGGAGAGAGTACGAGCAGTACTTC.

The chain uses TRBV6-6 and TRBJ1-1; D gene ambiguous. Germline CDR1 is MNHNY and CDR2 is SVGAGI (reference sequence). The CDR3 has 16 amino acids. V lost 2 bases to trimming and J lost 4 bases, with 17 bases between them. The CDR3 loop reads CASSYEVRWEGTEAFF. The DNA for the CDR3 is TGTGCCAGCAGTTACGAAGTTCGGTGGGAGGGCACTGAAGCTTTCTTT.